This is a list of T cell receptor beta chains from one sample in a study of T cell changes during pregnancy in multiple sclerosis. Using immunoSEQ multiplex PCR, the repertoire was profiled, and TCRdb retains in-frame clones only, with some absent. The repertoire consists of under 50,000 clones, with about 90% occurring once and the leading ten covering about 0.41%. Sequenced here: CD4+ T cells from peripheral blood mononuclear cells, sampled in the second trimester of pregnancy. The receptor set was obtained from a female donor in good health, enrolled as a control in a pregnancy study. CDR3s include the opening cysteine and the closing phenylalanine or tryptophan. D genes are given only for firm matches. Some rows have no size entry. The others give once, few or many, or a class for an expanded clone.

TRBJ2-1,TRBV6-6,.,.,TGTGCCAGCACCCTAACTAGCCCGATCTCCTACAATGAGCAGTTCTTC,CASTLTSPISYNEQFF
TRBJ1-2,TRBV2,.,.,TGTGCCAGCAGTGTGGGCGGGAACTATGGCTACACCTTC,CASSVGGNYGYTF
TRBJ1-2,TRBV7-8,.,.,TGTGCCAGCAGCTTAGCGGCAGGGGCCGGGTATGGCTACACCTTC,CASSLAAGAGYGYTF
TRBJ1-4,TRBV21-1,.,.,TGTGCCAGCAGCATATCCCAGGACAGGGGAACTAATGAAAAACTGTTTTTT,CASSISQDRGTNEKLFF
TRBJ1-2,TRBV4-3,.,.,TGCGCCAGCAGCCAAGGCTTTACAGGGATTAACTATGGCTACACCTTC,CASSQGFTGINYGYTF
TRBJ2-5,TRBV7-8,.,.,TGTGCCAGCAGCTTAGGGCCGCCTCCAGGGGCCCAGTACTTC,CASSLGPPPGAQYF
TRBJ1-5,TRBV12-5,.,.,TGTGCTAGTGGTTTGGTTTTCGGGAGGGGATTGTATCAGCCCCAGCATTTT,CASGLVFGRGLYQPQHF
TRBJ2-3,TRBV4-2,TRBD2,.,TGTGCCAGCAGCCAAGATATTGGGGCTAGCGGGGGGCACCCCACAGATACGCAGTATTTT,CASSQDIGASGGHPTDTQYF
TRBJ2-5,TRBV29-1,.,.,TGCAGCGTGGGAGAACAAGAGACCCAGTACTTC,CSVGEQETQYF
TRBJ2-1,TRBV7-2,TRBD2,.,TGTGCCAGCAGCTTAGCAGGGGGACTAGCGTACAATGAGCAGTTCTTC,CASSLAGGLAYNEQFF
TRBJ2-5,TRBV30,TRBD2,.,TGTGCCCTATTAGCGGGGGGGCAAGAGACCCAGTACTTC,CALLAGGQETQYF
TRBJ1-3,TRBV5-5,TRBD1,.,TGTGCCAGCAGCCGTGGGACAGGGAAGGACTCAGGTGGAAACACCATATATTTT,CASSRGTGKDSGGNTIYF
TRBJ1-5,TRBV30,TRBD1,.,TGTGCCTGGGAATTGACAGGGGGCGGTCAGCCCCAGCATTTT,CAWELTGGGQPQHF
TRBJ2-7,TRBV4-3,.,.,TGCGCCAGCAGCCAGAATATAGGGGGCTCCTACGAGCAGTACTTC,CASSQNIGGSYEQYF
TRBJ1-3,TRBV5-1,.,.,TGCGCCAGCAGCTTGGAAGGGGGGGCTAATGGAAACACCATATATTTT,CASSLEGGANGNTIYF
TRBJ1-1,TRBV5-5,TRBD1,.,TGTGCCAGCAGCTTGGAGATGAACAGGGGGCGGACTGAAGCTTTCTTT,CASSLEMNRGRTEAFF
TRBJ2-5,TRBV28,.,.,TGTGCCAGCAGTTTAGGGAGGCCAGAGACCCAGTACTTC,CASSLGRPETQYF
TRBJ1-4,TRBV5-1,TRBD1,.,TGCGCCAGCAGCCTCGACAGGGTTCGGACTGGTAATGAAAAACTGTTTTTT,CASSLDRVRTGNEKLFF
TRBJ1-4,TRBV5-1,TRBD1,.,TGCGCCAGCAGCTTAGGACAGGGATCTGAAAAACTGTTTTTT,CASSLGQGSEKLFF
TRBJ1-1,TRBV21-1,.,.,TGTGCCAGCATCCAGGGATGCGACACTGAAGCTTTCTTT,CASIQGCDTEAFF
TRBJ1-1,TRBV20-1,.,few,TGCAGTGCTCCCCACGGCACTGAAGCTTTCTTT,CSAPHGTEAFF
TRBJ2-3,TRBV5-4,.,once,TGTGCCAGCAGCTTGCAGGGGAGCACAGATACGCAGTATTTT,CASSLQGSTDTQYF
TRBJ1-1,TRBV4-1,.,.,TGCGCCAGCAGCCCGCCGACAGGCGACGTCTCTGAAGCTTTCTTT,CASSPPTGDVSEAFF
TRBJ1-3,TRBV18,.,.,TGTGCCAGCTCACCACCAATATCTCGGTACTCTGGAAACACCATATATTTT,CASSPPISRYSGNTIYF
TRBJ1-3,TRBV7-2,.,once,TGTGCCAGCAGCTACATAGGGGGGGCTACTGGAAACACCATATATTTT,CASSYIGGATGNTIYF
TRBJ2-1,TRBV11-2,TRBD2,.,TGTGCCAGCAGCTTAGCAACTAGCGGGGGGGTCAATGAGCAGTTCTTC,CASSLATSGGVNEQFF
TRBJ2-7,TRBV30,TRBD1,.,TGTGCCTGGGAGACAGGGGGCTACGAGCAGTACTTC,CAWETGGYEQYF
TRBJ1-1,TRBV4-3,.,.,TGCGCCAGCAGCCAAGGCGATCTTGGGAACACTGAAGCTTTCTTT,CASSQGDLGNTEAFF
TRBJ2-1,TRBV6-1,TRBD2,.,TGTGCCAGCAGTGAACAACCTAGCGGGGGGGCATTAGAGCAGTTCTTC,CASSEQPSGGALEQFF
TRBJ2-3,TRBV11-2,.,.,TGTGCCAGCGGGGGCCGTCCGGGAGATACGCAGTATTTT,CASGGRPGDTQYF
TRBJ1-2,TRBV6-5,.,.,TGTGCCAGCAGCCCCCGACAGAACTATGGCTACACCTTC,CASSPRQNYGYTF
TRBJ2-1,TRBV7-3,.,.,TGTGCCAGCAGCGCAGACAACTACAATGAGCAGTTCTTC,CASSADNYNEQFF
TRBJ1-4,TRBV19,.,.,TGTGCCAGTAGTATCCGCAGGGTGGGGGAAAAACTGTTTTTT,CASSIRRVGEKLFF
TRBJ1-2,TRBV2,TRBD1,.,TGTGCCAGCAGACCCGACAGGGGGGTTGGCTATGGCTACACCTTC,CASRPDRGVGYGYTF
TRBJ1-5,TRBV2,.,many,TGTGCCAGCAGTGGGGATACAGGGAGTCAGCCCCAGCATTTT,CASSGDTGSQPQHF
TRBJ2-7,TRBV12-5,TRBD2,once,TGTGCTAGTGGTTTGGGTGTTCTCGGGGGGGCCGTTGGGGAGCAGTACTTC,CASGLGVLGGAVGEQYF
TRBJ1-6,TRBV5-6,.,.,TGTGCCAGCAGCTTGGGACAGCCCAATTCACCCCTCCACTTT,CASSLGQPNSPLHF
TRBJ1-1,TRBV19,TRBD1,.,TGTGCCACTCGGACAGGGAGGGAAACTGAAGCTTTCTTT,CATRTGRETEAFF
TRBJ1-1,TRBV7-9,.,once,TGTGCCAGCAGCTTAGGGCGGGGACTGAACACTGAAGCTTTCTTT,CASSLGRGLNTEAFF
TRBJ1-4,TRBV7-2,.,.,TGTGCCAGCAGCCCCCAGCGGGTACCTAATGAAAAACTGTTTTTT,CASSPQRVPNEKLFF
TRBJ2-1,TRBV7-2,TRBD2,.,TGTGCCAGCAGCTTAGGAGCCCCTACAGAGCCCGGGGGGGGTGAGCAGTTCTTC,CASSLGAPTEPGGGEQFF
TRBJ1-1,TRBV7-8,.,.,TGTGCCAGCAGCCCCGGGGTACCCACTGAAGCTTTCTTT,CASSPGVPTEAFF
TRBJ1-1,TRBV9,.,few,TGTGCCAGCAGCGTAGCAGTCGCGAACACTGAAGCTTTCTTT,CASSVAVANTEAFF
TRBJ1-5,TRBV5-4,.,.,TGTGCCAGCAGCTTGCGCTCCCTCTCGGGCAATCAGCCCCAGCATTTT,CASSLRSLSGNQPQHF
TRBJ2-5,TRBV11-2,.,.,TGTGCCAGCAGCCGCGGGAACCGGCCAGAGACCCAGTACTTC,CASSRGNRPETQYF
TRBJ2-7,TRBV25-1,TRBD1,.,TGTGCCAGCAGAGACAAGGCAGGGGGAATCTACGAGCAGTACTTC,CASRDKAGGIYEQYF
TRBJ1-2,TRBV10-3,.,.,TGTGCCATCAGTGATGCGGGGCGTAGCTATGGCTACACCTTC,CAISDAGRSYGYTF
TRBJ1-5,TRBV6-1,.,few,TGTGCCAGCACCAGGGCCAATCAGCCCCAGCATTTT,CASTRANQPQHF